This record looks at one TCR beta chain sequence and its context. The ends lost 0 bases at V and 5 bases at J; junction bases unmatched: 9. The V gene's germline CDR1 is SGDLS and CDR2 YYNGEE. The CDR3 sequence is 16 residues long. This specimen belongs to a study of blood T cell repertoires in COVID-19. Study context: The United States, Italy and Spain were the sources of the acute and convalescent COVID-19 samples. The cDNA or gDNA used as material had been derived from T cells, B-cell-depleted T cells, or PBMCs.

In the original workflow: Amplified reference gene primers provided the basis for estimating nucleated cell counts. Produced via immunoSEQ multiplex PCR; TCRdb's table is partial and in-frame only. The V and J calls and clone size were taken over from that table, and D and trimming were inferred from the DNA. Of 190,000 or so clones detected, approximately 84% appear once; the ten largest clones hold around 6.9%. Sequenced sample: peripheral blood. The rearrangement links TRBV9 to TRBJ2-7, with TRBD2 identical over 9 bases. The receptor was derived from a human donor with acute or convalescent COVID-19. The donor label of this sample is uncertain. DNA of the CDR3: TGTGCCAGCAGCGTAGGGGCCGCGGGAGGGCCCCACGAGCAGTACTTC. It is translated as CASSVGAAGGPHEQYF.